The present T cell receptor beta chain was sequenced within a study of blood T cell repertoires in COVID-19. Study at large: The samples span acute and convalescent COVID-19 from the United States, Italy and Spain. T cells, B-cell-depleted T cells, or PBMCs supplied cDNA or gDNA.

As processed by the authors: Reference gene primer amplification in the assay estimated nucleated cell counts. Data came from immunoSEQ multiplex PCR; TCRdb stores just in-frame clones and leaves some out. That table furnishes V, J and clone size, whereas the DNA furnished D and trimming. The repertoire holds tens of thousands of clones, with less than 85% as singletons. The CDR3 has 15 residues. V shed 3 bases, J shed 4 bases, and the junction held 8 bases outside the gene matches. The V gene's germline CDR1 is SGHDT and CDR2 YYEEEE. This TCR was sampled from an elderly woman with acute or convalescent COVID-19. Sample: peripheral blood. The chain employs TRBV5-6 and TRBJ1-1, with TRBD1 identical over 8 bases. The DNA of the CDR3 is TGTGCCAGCAGCTACCCCGACAGGGGTGGCACTGAAGCTTTCTTT. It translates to CASSYPDRGGTEAFF.